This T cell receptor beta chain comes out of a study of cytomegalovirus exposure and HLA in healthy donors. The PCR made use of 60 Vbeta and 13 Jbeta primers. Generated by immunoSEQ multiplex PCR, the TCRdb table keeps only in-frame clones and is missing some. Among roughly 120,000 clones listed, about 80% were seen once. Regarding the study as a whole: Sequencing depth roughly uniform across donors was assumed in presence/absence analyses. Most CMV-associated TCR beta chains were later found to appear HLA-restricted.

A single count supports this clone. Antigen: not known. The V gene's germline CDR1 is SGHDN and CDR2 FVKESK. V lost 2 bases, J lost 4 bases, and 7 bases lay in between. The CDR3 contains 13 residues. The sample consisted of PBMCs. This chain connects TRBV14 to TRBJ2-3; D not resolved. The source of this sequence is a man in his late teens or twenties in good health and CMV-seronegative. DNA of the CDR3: TGTGCCAGCAGCCAAAATCAGGCAGATACGCAGTATTTT. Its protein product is CASSQNQADTQYF.